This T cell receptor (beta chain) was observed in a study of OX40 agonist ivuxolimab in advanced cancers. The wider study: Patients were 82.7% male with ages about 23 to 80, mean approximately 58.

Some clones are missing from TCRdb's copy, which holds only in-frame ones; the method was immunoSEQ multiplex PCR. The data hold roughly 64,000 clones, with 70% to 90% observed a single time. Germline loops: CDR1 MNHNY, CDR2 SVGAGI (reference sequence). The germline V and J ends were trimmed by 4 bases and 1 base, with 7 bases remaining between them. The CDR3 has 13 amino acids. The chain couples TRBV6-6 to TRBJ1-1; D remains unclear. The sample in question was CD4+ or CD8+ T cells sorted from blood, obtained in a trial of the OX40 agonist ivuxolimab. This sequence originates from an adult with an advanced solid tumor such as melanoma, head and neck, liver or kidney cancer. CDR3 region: CASSLLENTEAFF. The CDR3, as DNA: TGTGCCAGCAGTTTATTAGAGAACACTGAAGCTTTCTTT.